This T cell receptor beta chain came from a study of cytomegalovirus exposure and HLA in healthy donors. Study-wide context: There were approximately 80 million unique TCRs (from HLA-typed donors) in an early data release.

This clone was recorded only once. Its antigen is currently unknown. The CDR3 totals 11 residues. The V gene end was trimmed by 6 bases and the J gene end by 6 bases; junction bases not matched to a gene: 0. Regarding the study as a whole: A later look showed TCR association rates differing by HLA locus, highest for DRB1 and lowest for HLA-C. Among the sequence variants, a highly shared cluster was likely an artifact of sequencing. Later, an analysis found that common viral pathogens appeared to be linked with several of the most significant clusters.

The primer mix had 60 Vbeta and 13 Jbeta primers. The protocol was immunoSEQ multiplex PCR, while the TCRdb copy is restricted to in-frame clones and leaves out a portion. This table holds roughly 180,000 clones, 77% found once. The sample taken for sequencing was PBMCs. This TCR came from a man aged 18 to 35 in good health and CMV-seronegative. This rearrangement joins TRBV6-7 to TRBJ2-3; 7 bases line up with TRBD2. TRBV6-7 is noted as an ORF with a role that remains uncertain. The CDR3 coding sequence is TGTGCCAGCAGGGGAGGGGATACGCAGTATTTT. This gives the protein CASRGGDTQYF.